Sequencing of this TCR beta chain was carried out in a study of neurological immune-mediated disorders. Findings and caveats of the study: The absence of any CDR3 amino acid sequence shared by expanded clones across subjects suggests that repertoires were private in all groups.

Trimming took 5 bases from V and 5 from J; bases not matched to a gene: 9. The CDR3 loop spans 15 amino acids. This clonotype was counted ten times or more. Antigen specificity is unknown. It was by 5'RACE with 10-nucleotide random UMIs that the cDNA was made. TCRdb recomputed calls from the 5' RACE reads with MiXCR, one row per CDR3 protein. The data contain 87,000 or so distinct CDR3 sequences, around 3.3% of them singletons. This TCR came from a woman between 18 and 29 years old with multiple sclerosis. Sequenced: PBMCs. The rearrangement joins TRBV12-3 or TRBV12-4 to TRBJ2-7; 10 positions agree with TRBD2. This CDR3 is CASSLTSGNSHEQYF. CDR3 DNA sequence: TGTGCCAGCAGTCTCACTAGCGGGAATAGCCACGAGCAGTACTTC.